A selection of T cell receptor beta chains follows, all from one sample in a study of shared clonotypes between healthy human individuals. Measured with immunoSEQ multiplex PCR; TCRdb has only the in-frame clones, and not every one. The sample includes over 2 million clones, 85% to 95% of them seen just once. The sample was naive CD4+ T cells sorted from blood. Receptors were obtained from a young man in good health. The conserved cysteine and the conserved F or W are not part of the CDR3 here. Each record gives: clone size, V gene, CDR3 protein. Not every row has a clone size; where given, it reads once, few, many or a size class.

>NA|TRBV5-6
ASSLGDNKNIQY
>NA|TRBV5-6
ASSRGLAGLWTQY
>NA|TRBV7-9
ASSWGDSENNEQF
>NA|TRBV7-9
ASSGPRGRTNTGELF
>NA|TRBV5-1
ASSLWGSYNEQF
>NA|TRBV4-3
ASSQGPGTANEKLF
>many|TRBV29-1
SARGGGSSYEQY
>NA|TRBV7-9
ASSFDRGRDEQY
>NA|TRBV5-4
ASSLRGDSRQTKNIQY
>NA|TRBV5-4
ASSSGTREETQY
>NA|TRBV6-1
ASSGQGKNIQY
>NA|TRBV18
ASSPPGTSGMGYEQY
>NA|TRBV4-1
ASSQDESGGSTGELF
>NA|TRBV7-2
ASSGDRTSYEQY
>NA|TRBV7-8
ASSFYFPGTSGQETQY
>NA|TRBV6-6
ASSTSLAGGYNEQF